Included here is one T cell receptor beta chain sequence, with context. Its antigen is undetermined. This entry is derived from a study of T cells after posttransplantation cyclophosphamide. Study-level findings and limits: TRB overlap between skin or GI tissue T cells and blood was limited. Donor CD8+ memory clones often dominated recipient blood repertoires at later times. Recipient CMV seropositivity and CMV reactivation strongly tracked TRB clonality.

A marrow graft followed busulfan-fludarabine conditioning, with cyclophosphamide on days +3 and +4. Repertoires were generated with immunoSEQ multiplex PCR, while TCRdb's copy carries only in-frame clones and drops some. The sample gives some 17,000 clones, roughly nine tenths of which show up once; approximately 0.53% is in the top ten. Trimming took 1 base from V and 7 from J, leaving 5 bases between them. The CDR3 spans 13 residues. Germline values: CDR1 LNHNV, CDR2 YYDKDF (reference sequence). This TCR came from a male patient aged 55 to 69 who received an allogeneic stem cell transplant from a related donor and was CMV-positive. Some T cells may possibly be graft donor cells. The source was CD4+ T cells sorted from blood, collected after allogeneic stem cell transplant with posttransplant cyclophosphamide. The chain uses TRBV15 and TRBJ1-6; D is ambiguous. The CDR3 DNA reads TGTGCCACCAGCAGAGGTACAAATTCACCCCTCCACTTT. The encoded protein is CATSRGTNSPLHF.